This T cell receptor beta chain was obtained from a study of shared clonotypes between healthy human individuals. Findings and limits, study-wide: Sharing of clonotypes among donors was expected to vary with sequencing depth. Naive subsets tended to show greater estimated richness than memory subsets.

Only in-frame clones appear in the TCRdb table, and some are missing; sequencing was by immunoSEQ multiplex PCR. Here the sample spans about 2.4 million clones, more than 80% being singletons. Trimming cost V 7 bases and J 5 bases; bases outside gene matches: 6. The CDR3 sequence is 13 residues long. Germline CDR1 is MNHNS and CDR2 is SASEGT. This clone has a single count. Antigen: not known. Only Caucasian adults living in Nashville, Tennessee served as donors. Sequenced material: naive CD4+ T cells sorted from blood. Described subset: CD45RA+ positively selected. V usage is TRBV6-1 and J usage is TRBJ2-3, with 7 positions matching TRBD1. The TCR was taken from a man aged 18 to 30 in good health. The CDR3 DNA sequence: TGTGCCAGCACCATACAGGGGATAGATACGCAGTATTTT. Protein sequence: CASTIQGIDTQYF.